Reported below is one TCR beta chain. This CDR3 has 15 amino acids. In germline, CDR1 is KGHSH, CDR2 LQKENI. The junction had 4 bases not matched to a gene; V was cut back by 3 bases and J by 1 base. This entry belongs to a study of shared clonotypes between healthy human individuals. Method: immunoSEQ multiplex PCR; TCRdb's copy keeps in-frame clones and lacks some. The sample holds about 2,500,000 clones, just over 90% seen once. Naive CD4+ cells were CD45RA-selected; the remaining cells were memory. Sequenced sample: naive CD4+ T cells sorted from blood. Regarding subset: CD45RA+ positively selected. The receptor's source is a man between 18 and 29 years old in good health. The rearrangement uses TRBV18 and TRBJ2-3, with TRBD1 matching over 7 bases. The CDR3 nucleotides read TGTGCCAGCTCACCCGGGGACAGTGGCACAGATACGCAGTATTTT. Translation gives CASSPGDSGTDTQYF.